This T cell receptor beta chain is from a study of blood T cell repertoires in COVID-19. Study-level information: Both acute and convalescent COVID-19 samples were obtained from the United States, Italy and Spain. From T cells, B-cell-depleted T cells, or PBMCs came the material, which was cDNA or gDNA.

As processed by the authors: Reference gene primer amplification yielded estimated nucleated cell counts. Generated by immunoSEQ multiplex PCR, the TCRdb table keeps only in-frame clones and is missing some. V and J calls and clone size are given by that table; D and trimming were obtained from the DNA. Of roughly 64,000 clones in the sample, around 80% are singletons; the top ten hold 5.6%. CDR3 size: 19 residues. J gave up 6 bases and V 7 bases, and 23 bases lay outside the gene matches. Specimen: peripheral blood. This TCR was recovered from a woman in her fifties or sixties with acute or convalescent COVID-19. V and J are TRBV23-1 and TRBJ2-1, with 8 positions matching TRBD1. TRBV23-1 is an ORF; its function is uncertain. The CDR3 sequence is CASIKIAGGAPKVRNEQFF. The CDR3 DNA sequence: TGCGCCAGCATTAAAATTGCAGGGGGCGCCCCGAAGGTCCGCAATGAGCAGTTCTTC.